Below are 25 T cell receptor beta chains sequenced from a single sample in a study of response to subunit inactivated influenza vaccine. TCRdb re-called the RT-PCR reads through MiXCR, storing one row per CDR3 protein. The data contain 600,000 to 700,000 distinct CDR3 sequences, approximately 14% of them singletons. The source was PBMCs from blood, collected about 14 days before vaccination. The receptors come from a man in his forties or fifties who received an inactivated influenza vaccine.

This clonotype was picked up a small number of times. The V and J genes are TRBV5-1 and TRBJ2-7, with D possibly TRBD1 on 5 matching bases. CDR1 SGHRS and CDR2 YFSETQ come from the germline V gene. The CDR3 spans 12 residues. The V end was cut by 4 bases, the J end by 3 bases, with 8 bases between. For the CDR3, the DNA is TGCGCCAGCAGCGAGGACAACTACGAGCAGTACTTC. Its protein product is CASSEDNYEQYF.

This chain connects TRBV4-2 to TRBJ2-7; 8 bases align to TRBD2. V dropped 0 bases and J dropped 4; count of bases not matched to a gene: 8. The CDR3 length is 16 residues. Germline loops: CDR1 LGHNA, CDR2 YNFKEQ. Here the CDR3 reads CASSQDKAGGAYEQYF. CDR3 sequence (DNA): TGTGCCAGCAGCCAAGATAAGGCCGGGGGGGCTTACGAGCAGTACTTC.

This clonotype was found a few times. V and J are TRBV5-1 and TRBJ2-5; the match to TRBD1 covers 7 bases. The CDR3 runs to 13 residues. V gave up 3 bases and J gave up 4 bases; unmatched junction bases: 3. Germline V gives CDR1 SGHRS, CDR2 YFSETQ. The CDR3 nucleotides read TGCGCCAGCAGCTCCCGACAGGGAGAGACCCAGTACTTC. Its translation: CASSSRQGETQYF.

This clonotype was observed at least ten times. This sequence joins TRBV4-2 and TRBJ2-7; D possibly corresponds to TRBD1 (5 bases). The length of the CDR3 is 13 residues. V lost 0 bases and J 5 bases, leaving 8 bases between the germline ends. Looked up from germline, CDR1 is LGHNA and CDR2 is YNFKEQ. In nucleotides, the CDR3 is TGTGCCAGCAGCCAAGATCTCAGGGACGAGCAGTACTTC. Its translation is CASSQDLRDEQYF.

This clonotype was detected many times. The chain employs TRBV4-3 and TRBJ2-7; D is possibly TRBD1 (6 bases). This CDR3 is built from 14 residues. CDR1 is LGHNA and CDR2 is YSLEER in the germline V gene. With 4 bases removed from V and 0 bases from J, the gap between germline ends came to 10 bases. CDR3 in amino acids: CASSLGHFSYEQYF. The CDR3 DNA is TGCGCCAGCAGCCTGGGACACTTCTCCTACGAGCAGTACTTC.

This clonotype was counted ten times or more. This rearrangement joins TRBV20-1 to TRBJ2-1; 9 positions agree with TRBD2. The CDR3 totals 14 residues. Per the germline V gene, CDR1 is DFQATT and CDR2 is SNEGSKA (reference sequence). The J segment lost 8 bases and the V segment lost 6 bases, leaving 11 bases of the junction unmatched. The CDR3 DNA follows: TGCAGTGCCGAGTGGGGTAGCGGGAGTGATGAGCAGTTCTTC. It codes for CSAEWGSGSDEQFF.

CDR3 sequence: CASSRGVSSDTEAFF. The CDR3 DNA sequence: TGTGCCAGCAGCCGAGGGGTATCTTCGGACACTGAAGCTTTCTTT. The chain is built from TRBV3-1 and TRBJ1-1, with D tentatively TRBD1 (5 bases). The CDR3 runs to 15 residues. Germline V CDR1 and CDR2: LGHDT, YNNKEL (reference sequence). Trimming took 4 bases from V and 3 from J, leaving 15 bases between them. Full variable domain (rest looked up from reference TRBV3-1 and TRBJ1-1): DTAVSQTPKYLVTQMGNDKSIKCEQNLGHDTMYWYKQDSKKFLKIMFSYNNKELIINETVPNRFSPKSPDKAHLNLHINSLELGDSAVYFCASSRGVSSDTEAFFGQGTRLTVV.

This clonotype came up a few times. V and J are TRBV25-1 and TRBJ1-1; no definite D call. The CDR3 is 14 residues long. V dropped 1 base and J dropped 1 base, with 7 bases sitting between them. Germline V gene lookup returns CDR1 MGHDK and CDR2 SYGVNS. CDR3 nucleotides: TGTGCCAGCAGTGAATCGGGAGGGAACACTGAAGCTTTCTTT. Translating gives CASSESGGNTEAFF.

There are many counts of this clonotype. The chain uses TRBV3-1 and TRBJ2-2; D ambiguous. The CDR3 is made up of 13 amino acids. V gave up 1 base and J gave up 4 bases, with 4 bases separating them. Per the germline V gene, CDR1 is LGHDT and CDR2 is YNNKEL (reference sequence). CDR3 loop: CASSQGGTGELFF. CDR3 nucleotides: TGTGCCAGCAGCCAAGGGGGCACCGGGGAGCTGTTTTTT.

The rearrangement uses TRBV7-2 and TRBJ2-1; 9 bases align to TRBD2. After removal of 2 bases from V and 4 bases from J, the junction contained 9 bases not matched to a gene. Germline lookup yields CDR1 SGHTA and CDR2 FQGNSA. The length of the CDR3 is 17 residues. The CDR3 spells CASSLTAGGRAYNEQFF. The CDR3 bases are TGTGCCAGCAGCTTAACGGCGGGGGGGCGGGCTTACAATGAGCAGTTCTTC. Drawing the rest from reference TRBV7-2 and TRBJ2-1, the complete variable domain is GAGVSQSPSNKVTEKGKDVELRCDPISGHTALYWYRQSLGQGLEFLIYFQGNSAPDKSGLPSDRFSAERTGGSVSTLTIQRTQQEDSAVYLCASSLTAGGRAYNEQFFGPGTRLTVL.

The chain links TRBV3-1 to TRBJ2-6; unclear D gene. In germline, CDR1 is LGHDT, CDR2 YNNKEL (reference sequence). Deletions cut 0 bases from V and 4 bases from J, with 1 base between. The CDR3 consists of 13 residues. The CDR3 bases are TGTGCCAGCAGCCAAGAAGGGGCCAACGTCCTGACTTTC. Amino acid sequence: CASSQEGANVLTF.

The table lists this clonotype with a few counts. The genes are TRBV12-3 or TRBV12-4 and TRBJ2-1; no clear D. This CDR3 contains 15 residues. The V gene lost 2 bases and the J gene lost 5 bases, with 13 bases spanning the gap. Written as DNA, the CDR3 is TGTGCCAGCAGTTTACGAGATAAGTGGAACAATGAGCAGTTCTTC. Encoded protein: CASSLRDKWNNEQFF.

The chain uses TRBV15 and TRBJ2-7, with TRBD1 identical over 9 bases. The ends lost 0 bases at V and 6 bases at J; junction bases unmatched: 6. The germline gives CDR1 LNHNV, CDR2 YYDKDF (reference sequence). The CDR3 is 15 residues long. CDR3 protein: CATSRDGTGFSEQYF. CDR3 coding DNA: TGTGCCACCAGCAGAGATGGGACAGGGTTCAGCGAGCAGTACTTC.

Many counts were recorded for this clonotype. The J gene is TRBJ2-3, the V gene TRBV20-1; D perhaps matches TRBD2 (6 bases). The CDR3 sequence is 17 residues long. V was clipped by 0 bases and J by 0 bases, with 16 bases between them. Germline CDR1 is DFQATT and CDR2 is SNEGSKA (reference sequence). CDR3 coding DNA: TGCAGTGCTAGAGATTCGGTCGGGGACTTTAGCACAGATACGCAGTATTTT. This translates into CSARDSVGDFSTDTQYF.

There are a few counts of this clonotype. The chain is built from TRBV7-8 and TRBJ2-2, with D perhaps matching TRBD1 or TRBD2 (5 bases each). V was clipped by 1 base and J by 2 bases, with 14 bases between them. This CDR3 spans 17 amino acids. Germline V gene data show CDR1 as SGHVS and CDR2 as FQNEAQ. The CDR3 DNA follows: TGTGCCAGCAGCTTAGAGAGGGGATTATTAAACACCGGGGAGCTGTTTTTT. This translates into CASSLERGLLNTGELFF.

The chain links TRBV11-2 to TRBJ2-5; TRBD1 is a possible D gene (6 bases). The ends were cut back, 1 base at V and 5 bases at J, with 14 bases in the middle. The V gene's germline CDR1 is SGHAT and CDR2 FQNNGV. The CDR3 length is 15 residues. CDR3 amino acids: CASSLVSGARETQYF. CDR3 bases: TGTGCCAGCAGCTTAGTATCAGGGGCCAGGGAGACCCAGTACTTC.

Many counts were recorded for this clonotype. This rearrangement joins TRBV29-1 to TRBJ2-5; TRBD2 agrees at 8 bases. Germline loops: CDR1 SQVTM, CDR2 ANQGSEA. The CDR3 extends over 13 amino acids. V lost 3 bases, J lost 5 bases, and 5 bases stayed unmatched. CDR3 amino acids: CSVDSGEGETQYF. Here the CDR3 DNA reads TGCAGCGTTGATAGCGGGGAGGGGGAGACCCAGTACTTC.

This clonotype was counted only a few times. The chain recombines TRBV25-1 with TRBJ1-6; D is possibly TRBD1 (5 bases). V lost 4 bases and J 6 bases, leaving 13 bases between the germline ends. The germline V gene has CDR1 MGHDK and CDR2 SYGVNS. This CDR3 is built from 15 residues. The CDR3 spells CASSATAFRNSPLHF. The CDR3 nucleotides read TGTGCCAGCAGTGCGACAGCATTCCGTAATTCACCCCTCCACTTT.

The chain employs TRBV4-1 and TRBJ2-1, with 7 bases fitting TRBD2. Unmatched junction bases numbered 5, after V lost 0 bases and J lost 0 bases. Germline V gene data show CDR1 as MGHRA and CDR2 as YSYEKL. This CDR3 has 17 amino acids. The CDR3 region has the DNA TGCGCCAGCAGCCAAGATGCACTAGCGAGCTCCTACAATGAGCAGTTCTTC. Its protein is CASSQDALASSYNEQFF.

Ten or more counts support this clonotype. The chain links TRBV9 to TRBJ2-2; D call uncertain. The V end lost 3 bases, the J end lost 6 bases, and 9 bases lay between the germline ends. In germline, CDR1 is SGDLS, CDR2 YYNGEE. CDR3 length equals 13 residues. The CDR3 sequence is CASSEIPAGELFF. The CDR3 coding sequence is TGTGCCAGCAGCGAGATTCCGGCCGGGGAGCTGTTTTTT.

J is TRBJ2-2 and V is TRBV6-4, with D unclear. CDR3 length: 14 residues. CDR1 and CDR2 from the germline V gene are MRHNA and SNTAGT. V lost 3 bases to trimming and J lost 3 bases, with 8 bases between them. The CDR3 protein is CASSEVADTGELFF. The CDR3 nucleotides read TGTGCCAGCAGTGAAGTTGCTGACACCGGGGAGCTGTTTTTT.

This clonotype has only a few counts. The chain uses TRBV11-2 and TRBJ2-5, with 7 nucleotides matching TRBD1. Germline V CDR1 and CDR2: SGHAT, FQNNGV. The CDR3 sequence is 16 residues long. V lost 2 bases, J lost 5 bases, and 11 bases stayed unmatched. The CDR3 bases are TGTGCCAGCAGCTTAAGGGACAGAGATATTACGGAGACCCAGTACTTC. It is translated as CASSLRDRDITETQYF.

The chain uses TRBV7-2 and TRBJ2-1; tentative D call: TRBD2 (6 bases). Between the trimmed V and J ends, which lost 2 bases and 2 bases, there was a span of 16 bases. Germline values: CDR1 SGHTA, CDR2 FQGNSA. This CDR3 comprises 17 residues. CDR3 coding DNA: TGTGCCAGCAGCTTATACCCGGGAGCGGCTGCCTACAATGAGCAGTTCTTC. Translating it yields CASSLYPGAAAYNEQFF.

This clonotype was picked up a small number of times. The V and J genes are TRBV5-1 and TRBJ2-2; D remains ambiguous. From germline, CDR1 is SGHRS and CDR2 YFSETQ. The CDR3 sequence is 16 residues long. Trimming removed 1 base from V and 1 base from J, with 11 bases in between. The CDR3 reads CASSLRTLGNTGELFF. CDR3 in DNA: TGCGCCAGCAGCTTGAGGACCCTCGGGAACACCGGGGAGCTGTTTTTT.

The chain couples TRBV20-1 to TRBJ2-7; tentatively, D is TRBD1 or TRBD2 (5 bases each). The germline CDR1 and CDR2 sequences are DFQATT and SNEGSKA (reference sequence). Trimming took 5 bases from V and 2 from J, leaving 16 bases between them. The CDR3 has 14 amino acids. CDR3: CSAVGTESPYEQYF. Written as DNA, the CDR3 is TGCAGTGCTGTAGGGACGGAGAGCCCCTACGAGCAGTACTTC.